The present entry profiles one TCR beta chain with its context. These data originate in a study of blood T cell repertoires in COVID-19. J gave up 8 bases and V 7 bases, and 7 bases lay outside the gene matches. The CDR3 length is 14 residues. CDR1 is SGHRS, CDR2 YFSETQ, per germline. Profiled with immunoSEQ multiplex PCR; TCRdb holds only in-frame clones, not every one. The data show over 250,000 clones, around 90% seen once. Sequenced sample: peripheral blood. The chain uses TRBV5-1 and TRBJ2-1; 12 positions match TRBD2. This TCR came from a man between 45 and 60 years old with acute or convalescent COVID-19. DNA of the CDR3: TGCGCCAGCGGAGGACTAGCGGGGTGGGATGAGCAGTTCTTC. This codes for CASGGLAGWDEQFF.